This TCR beta chain was captured by sequencing in a study of T cell responses to AZD1222 COVID-19 vaccine. V was shortened by 7 bases and J by 2 bases, with 15 bases between the two germline ends. This CDR3 is built from 15 residues. Germline CDR1 is SNHLY and CDR2 is FYNNEI. Clones were read by immunoSEQ multiplex PCR, and TCRdb kept only the in-frame ones, dropping some. The top ten hold 1% to 1.5% of the sample, which has about 110,000 clones, 92% seen once. The material was peripheral blood, obtained on day 0 of AZD1222 vaccination. The TCR comes from an adult in good health. The chain employs TRBV2 and TRBJ2-1; perhaps TRBD2 as D (6 bases). The CDR3 reads CASTLEGLPYNEQFF. The CDR3 DNA reads as TGTGCCAGCACTTTGGAGGGCCTCCCCTACAATGAGCAGTTCTTC.